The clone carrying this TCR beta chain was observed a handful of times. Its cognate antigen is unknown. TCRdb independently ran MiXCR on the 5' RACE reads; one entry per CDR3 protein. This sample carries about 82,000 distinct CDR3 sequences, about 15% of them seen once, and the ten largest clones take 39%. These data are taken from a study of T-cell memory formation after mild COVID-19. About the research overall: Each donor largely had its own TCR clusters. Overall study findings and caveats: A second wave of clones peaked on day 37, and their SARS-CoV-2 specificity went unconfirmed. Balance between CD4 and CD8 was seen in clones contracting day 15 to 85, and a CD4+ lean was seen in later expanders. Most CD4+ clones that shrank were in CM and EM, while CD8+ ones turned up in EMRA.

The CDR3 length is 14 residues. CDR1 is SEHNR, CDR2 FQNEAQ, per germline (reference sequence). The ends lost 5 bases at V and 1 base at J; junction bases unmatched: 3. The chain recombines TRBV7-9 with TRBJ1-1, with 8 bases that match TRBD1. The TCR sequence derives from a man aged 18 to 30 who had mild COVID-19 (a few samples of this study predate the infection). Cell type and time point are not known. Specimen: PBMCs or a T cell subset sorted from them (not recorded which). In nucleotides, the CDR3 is TGTGCCAGCAGCGGCCAGGGGGCGAACACTGAAGCTTTCTTT. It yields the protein CASSGQGANTEAFF.